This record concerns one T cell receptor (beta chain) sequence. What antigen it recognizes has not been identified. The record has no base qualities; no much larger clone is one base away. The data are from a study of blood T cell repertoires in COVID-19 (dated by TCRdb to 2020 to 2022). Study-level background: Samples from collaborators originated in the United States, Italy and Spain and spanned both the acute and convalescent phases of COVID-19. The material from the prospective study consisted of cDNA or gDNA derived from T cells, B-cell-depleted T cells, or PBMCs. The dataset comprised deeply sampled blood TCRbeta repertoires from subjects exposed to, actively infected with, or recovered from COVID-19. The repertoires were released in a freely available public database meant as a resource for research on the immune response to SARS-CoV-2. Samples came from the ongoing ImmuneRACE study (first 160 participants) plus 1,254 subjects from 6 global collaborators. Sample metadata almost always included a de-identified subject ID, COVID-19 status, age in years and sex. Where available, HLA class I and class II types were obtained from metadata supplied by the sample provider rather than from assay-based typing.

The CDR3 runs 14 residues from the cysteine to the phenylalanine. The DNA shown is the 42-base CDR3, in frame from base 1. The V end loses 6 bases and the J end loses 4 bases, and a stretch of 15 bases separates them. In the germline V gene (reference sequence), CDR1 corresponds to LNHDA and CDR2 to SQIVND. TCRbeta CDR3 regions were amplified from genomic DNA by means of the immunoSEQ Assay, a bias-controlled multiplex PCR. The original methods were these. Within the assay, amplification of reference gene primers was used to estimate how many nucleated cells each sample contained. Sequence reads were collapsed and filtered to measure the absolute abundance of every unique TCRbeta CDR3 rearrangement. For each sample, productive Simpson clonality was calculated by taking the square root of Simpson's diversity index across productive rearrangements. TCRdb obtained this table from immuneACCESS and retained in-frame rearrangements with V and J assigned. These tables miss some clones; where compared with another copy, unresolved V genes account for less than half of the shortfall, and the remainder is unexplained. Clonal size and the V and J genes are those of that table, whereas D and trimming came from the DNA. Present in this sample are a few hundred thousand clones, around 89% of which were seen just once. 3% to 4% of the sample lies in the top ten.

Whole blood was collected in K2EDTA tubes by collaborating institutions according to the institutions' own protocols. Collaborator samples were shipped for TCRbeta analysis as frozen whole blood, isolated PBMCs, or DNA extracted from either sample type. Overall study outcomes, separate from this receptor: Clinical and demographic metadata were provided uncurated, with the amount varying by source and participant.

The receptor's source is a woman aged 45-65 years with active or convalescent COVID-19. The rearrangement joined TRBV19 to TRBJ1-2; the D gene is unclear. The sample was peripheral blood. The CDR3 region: CASRTREPTYGYTF. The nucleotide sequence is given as TGTGCCAGTAGGACTCGGGAGCCGACCTATGGCTACACCTTC.